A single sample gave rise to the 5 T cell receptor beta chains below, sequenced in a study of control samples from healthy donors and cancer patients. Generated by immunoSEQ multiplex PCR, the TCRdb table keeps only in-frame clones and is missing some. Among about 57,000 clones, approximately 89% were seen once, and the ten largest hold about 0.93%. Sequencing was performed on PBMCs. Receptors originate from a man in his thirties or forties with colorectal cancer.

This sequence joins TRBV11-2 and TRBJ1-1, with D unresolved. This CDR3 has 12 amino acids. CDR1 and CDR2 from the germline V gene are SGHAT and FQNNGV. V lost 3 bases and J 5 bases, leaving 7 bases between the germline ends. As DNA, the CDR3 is TGTGCCAGCAGCTTGGTGGATACTGAAGCTTTCTTT. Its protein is CASSLVDTEAFF.

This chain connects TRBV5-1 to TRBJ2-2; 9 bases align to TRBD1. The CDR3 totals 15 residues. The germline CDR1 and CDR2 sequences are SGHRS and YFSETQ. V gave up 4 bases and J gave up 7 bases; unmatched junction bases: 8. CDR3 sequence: CASSPRDRVIGELFF. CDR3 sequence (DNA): TGCGCCAGCAGCCCCCGGGACAGGGTGATCGGGGAGCTGTTTTTT.

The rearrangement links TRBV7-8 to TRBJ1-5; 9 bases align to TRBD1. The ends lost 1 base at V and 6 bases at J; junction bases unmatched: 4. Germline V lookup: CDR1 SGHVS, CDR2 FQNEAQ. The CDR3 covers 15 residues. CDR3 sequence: CASSLEDRGGQPQHF. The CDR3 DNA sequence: TGTGCCAGCAGCTTAGAGGACAGGGGAGGTCAGCCCCAGCATTTT.

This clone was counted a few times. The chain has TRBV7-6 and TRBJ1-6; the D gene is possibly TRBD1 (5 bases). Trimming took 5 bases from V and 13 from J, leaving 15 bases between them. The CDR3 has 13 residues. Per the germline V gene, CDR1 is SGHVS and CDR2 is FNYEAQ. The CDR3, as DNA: TGTGCCAGCAGCCAACGGAGGGGAGCTCCCCTCCACTTT. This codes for CASSQRRGAPLHF.

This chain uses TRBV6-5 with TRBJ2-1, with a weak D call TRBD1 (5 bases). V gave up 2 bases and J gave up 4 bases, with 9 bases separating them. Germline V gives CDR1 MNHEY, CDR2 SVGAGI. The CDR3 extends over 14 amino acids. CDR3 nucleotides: TGTGCCAGCAGTTACGGGGCAGGGTACAATGAGCAGTTCTTC. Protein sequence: CASSYGAGYNEQFF.